This TCR beta chain is from a study of cytomegalovirus exposure and HLA in healthy donors. There are 15 residues in the CDR3. V was shortened by 0 bases and J by 4 bases, with 12 bases between the two germline ends. Germline CDR1 reads LGHNA; CDR2 reads YSLEER. Whole-study findings and limits: Rarity marked most TCR sequences, yet some public TCRs occurred in many donors. For most TCR beta V segments, an earlier analysis put the productive rate at about 90% or about 30% of the time.

Turning to this clone: Its antigen remains unknown.

A multiplex PCR was run with 60 Vbeta primers and 13 Jbeta primers. The method was immunoSEQ multiplex PCR; TCRdb's version includes in-frame clones alone and lacks a portion of them. The table shows about 180,000 clones, with about 80% occurring only once. The gene calls are TRBV4-3 and TRBJ1-1, with TRBD1 as a possible D gene (6 bases). Sequencing was carried out using PBMCs. This receptor was taken from a man aged 35-49 years in good health and CMV-seronegative. The CDR3 DNA reads as TGCGCCAGCAGCCAAGATCCCAGGGGTGGCACTGAAGCTTTCTTT. Its protein is CASSQDPRGGTEAFF.